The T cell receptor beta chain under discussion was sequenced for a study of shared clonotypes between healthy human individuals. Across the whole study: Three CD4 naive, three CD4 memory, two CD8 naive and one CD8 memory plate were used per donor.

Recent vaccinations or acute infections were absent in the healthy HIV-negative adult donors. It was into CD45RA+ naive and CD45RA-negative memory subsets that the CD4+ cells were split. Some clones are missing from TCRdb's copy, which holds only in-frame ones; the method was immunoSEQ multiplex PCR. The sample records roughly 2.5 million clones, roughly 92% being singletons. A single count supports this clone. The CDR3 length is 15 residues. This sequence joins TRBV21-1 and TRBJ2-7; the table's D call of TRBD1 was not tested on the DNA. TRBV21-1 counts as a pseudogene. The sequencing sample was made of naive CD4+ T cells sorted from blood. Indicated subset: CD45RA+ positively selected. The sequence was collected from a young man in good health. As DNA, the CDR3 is TGTGCCAGCAGCAAAGAACAGGGGGCCTCTCTCGAGCAGTACTTC. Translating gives CASSKEQGASLEQYF.